A single sample is the source of the 14 T cell receptor beta chains below, sequenced in a study of blood T cell repertoires in COVID-19. Clones were sequenced by immunoSEQ multiplex PCR, and TCRdb holds only the in-frame ones, with some missing. Of about 180,000 clones detected, 70% to 90% appear once; the ten largest clones hold about 8.6%. Material for sequencing was peripheral blood. The receptors originated from a man aged 50-60 years with active or convalescent COVID-19.

The rearrangement joins TRBV3-1 (or the pseudogene TRBV3-2) to TRBJ1-1, with D possibly matching TRBD1 (5 bases). This CDR3 is built from 16 residues. The V end was cut by 1 base, the J end by 6 bases, with 18 bases between. Germline CDR1 and CDR2: LGHDT and YNNKEL (reference sequence). The CDR3 loop reads CASSQGSDTFFAEAFF. Here the CDR3 DNA reads TGTGCCAGCAGCCAAGGATCGGACACATTTTTCGCTGAAGCTTTCTTT.

The V and J genes are TRBV6-6 and TRBJ1-5; 7 bases fit TRBD1. The CDR3 extends over 15 amino acids. Germline CDR1 and CDR2: MNHNY and SVGAGI (reference sequence). The V and J ends lost 2 bases and 2 bases, in that order; junction bases with no gene match: 3. The CDR3, as DNA: TGTGCCAGCAGTTACGCTGACAGGGGCAATCAGCCCCAGCATTTT. Protein product: CASSYADRGNQPQHF.

The chain employs TRBV5-1 and TRBJ2-3; 7 nucleotides agree with TRBD1. This CDR3 comprises 14 residues. The V gene's germline CDR1 is SGHRS and CDR2 YFSETQ. The V segment lost 5 bases and the J segment 8 bases; nucleotides outside the gene matches: 11. CDR3 region: CASRRDSLEGTQYF. The CDR3 DNA reads as TGCGCCAGCAGACGGGACAGCCTCGAGGGTACGCAGTATTTT.

The rearrangement links TRBV2 to TRBJ1-3; no firm D call. The V end was cut by 5 bases, the J end by 3 bases, with 11 bases between. This CDR3 is 14 amino acids long. Looked up from germline, CDR1 is SNHLY and CDR2 is FYNNEI. The CDR3 loop is CASSRGHLGNTIYF. The CDR3 DNA reads as TGTGCCAGCAGTCGAGGGCACCTTGGAAACACCATATATTTT.

The genes are TRBV11-3 and TRBJ2-1, with TRBD2 identical over 7 bases. The CDR3 has 13 residues. The germline V gene has CDR1 SGHNT and CDR2 YENEEA. With 1 base clipped from V and 8 bases from J, the junction kept 2 bases outside the gene matches. CDR3 in amino acids: CASSLVGRDEQFF. As DNA, the CDR3 is TGTGCCAGCAGCTTAGTAGGGAGGGATGAGCAGTTCTTC. The full variable domain, in which reference TRBV11-3 and TRBJ2-1 provide the parts outside the CDR3, is EAGVVQSPRYKIIEKKQPVAFWCNPISGHNTLYWYLQNLGQGPELLIRYENEEAVDDSQLPKDRFSAERLKGVDSTLKIQPAELGDSAVYLCASSLVGRDEQFFGPGTRLTVL.

The count of this clone is one. The chain uses TRBV4-1 and TRBJ1-6; 10 positions agree with TRBD1. After removal of 0 bases from V and 5 bases from J, the junction contained 16 bases not matched to a gene. Per the germline V gene, CDR1 is MGHRA and CDR2 is YSYEKL. This CDR3 contains 21 residues. The DNA for the CDR3 is TGCGCCAGCAGCCAAGATCCCAACCGGGACAGGGGTGTCAGAGATAATTCACCCCTCCACTTT. This encodes CASSQDPNRDRGVRDNSPLHF.

The gene calls are TRBV5-4 and TRBJ1-1; possible D gene TRBD1, 6 bases. With 4 bases removed from V and 6 bases from J, the gap between germline ends came to 13 bases. The V gene's germline CDR1 is SGHNT and CDR2 YYREEE (reference sequence). CDR3 size: 13 residues. CDR3 region: CASSRLQGSEAFF. In DNA, the CDR3 is TGTGCCAGCAGCCGTTTACAGGGTTCTGAAGCTTTCTTT.

The chain combines TRBV24-1 with TRBJ2-1; maybe TRBD2 (5 bases). This CDR3 has 15 residues. The germline V gene has CDR1 KGHDR and CDR2 SFDVKD. V was trimmed by 3 bases and J by 7 bases, leaving 15 bases between them. The CDR3 loop is CATSDPRGTWNEQFF. Written as DNA, the CDR3 is TGTGCCACCAGTGATCCCCGGGGTACCTGGAATGAGCAGTTCTTC.

The CDR3 spells CASSFTVTNTEAFF. The DNA for the CDR3 is TGTGCCAGCAGCTTTACGGTAACGAACACTGAAGCTTTCTTT. The V gene is TRBV7-2, the J gene TRBJ1-1; D uncertain. CDR1 is SGHTA and CDR2 is FQGNSA in the germline V gene. The CDR3 is 14 residues long. Trimming stripped 3 bases from V and 1 base from J, with 9 bases between.

The rearrangement joins TRBV6-5 to TRBJ1-2; D may be TRBD1 (5 bases). This CDR3 spans 14 amino acids. CDR1 is MNHEY, CDR2 SVGAGI, per germline. V lost 6 bases and J 3 bases, leaving 14 bases between the germline ends. The CDR3 region has the DNA TGTGCCAGCAGGACGCAGGGTAGTGACTATGGCTACACCTTC. Amino acid sequence: CASRTQGSDYGYTF.

The V call is TRBV28, the J call TRBJ1-1; TRBD1 matches at 7 bases. The germline V gene encodes CDR1 MDHEN and CDR2 SYDVKM. J lost 0 bases, V lost 4 bases, and 2 bases had no gene match. CDR3 length: 14 residues. The CDR3 coding sequence is TGTGCCAGCAGTTCGACAGGGATGAACACTGAAGCTTTCTTT. Encoded protein: CASSSTGMNTEAFF.

The chain couples TRBV30 to TRBJ1-3; 10 bases align to TRBD1. The junction had 1 base not matched to a gene; V was cut back by 0 bases and J by 2 bases. The CDR3 length is 15 residues. Per germline, CDR1 GTSNPN and CDR2 SVGIG (reference sequence). This CDR3 is CAWSVGQGAGNTIYF. The CDR3 DNA is TGTGCCTGGAGTGTAGGACAGGGGGCTGGAAACACCATATATTTT.

The rearrangement joins TRBV5-6 to TRBJ2-7; possibly TRBD1 for D (5 bases). From germline, CDR1 is SGHDT and CDR2 YYEEEE. Between the trimmed V and J ends, which lost 1 base and 3 bases, there was a span of 14 bases. The CDR3 covers 15 residues. This CDR3 reads CASSLLGRVGYEQYF. The CDR3 DNA reads TGTGCCAGCAGCTTGCTAGGCAGGGTAGGCTACGAGCAGTACTTC. Filled out from reference TRBV5-6 and TRBJ2-7, the complete variable domain reads DAGVTQSPTHLIKTRGQQVTLRCSPKSGHDTVSWYQQALGQGPQFIFQYYEEEERQRGNFPDRFSGHQFPNYSSELNVNALLLGDSALYLCASSLLGRVGYEQYFGPGTRLTVT.

This clone was seen many times. The chain links TRBV7-2 to TRBJ2-3; 8 bases are a match to TRBD2. The CDR3 has 14 amino acids. V lost 0 bases, J lost 9 bases, and 5 bases stayed unmatched. Germline CDR1 SGHTA, CDR2 FQGNSA. CDR3 loop: CASSLAAGGGTQYF. CDR3 in DNA: TGTGCCAGCAGCTTAGCTGCGGGGGGTGGGACGCAGTATTTT. Based on the CDR3 plus reference TRBV7-2 and TRBJ2-3, the full variable domain is GAGVSQSPSNKVTEKGKDVELRCDPISGHTALYWYRQSLGQGLEFLIYFQGNSAPDKSGLPSDRFSAERTGGSVSTLTIQRTQQEDSAVYLCASSLAAGGGTQYFGPGTRLTVL.